The table lists the clone carrying this TCR beta chain with many counts. Its target is not known. Template material for amplifying TCR beta CDR3 regions consisted of RNA transcripts. The TCR CDR3 first-round RT-PCR relied on the HTBI primer set. TCRdb reprocessed the multiplex PCR reads with MiXCR, giving one entry per CDR3 protein. The table shows about 410,000 distinct CDR3 sequences, with about 14% occurring only once. CDR3 length equals 14 residues. Germline V gives CDR1 SNHLY, CDR2 FYNNEI. Trimming removed 7 bases from V and 0 bases from J; junction bases left unmatched: 4. This record belongs to a study of T cells in Graves' hyperthyroidism and ophthalmopathy. Study observations and caveats: Among clonotypes expanded in thyroid above 0.001, most were also found in blood.

The sequenced sample was blood. The chain couples TRBV2 to TRBJ2-7, with 9 bases matching TRBD1. This TCR derives from a woman in her thirties with Graves' ophthalmopathy. CDR3 nucleotide sequence: TGTGCCAGCACTCGGGACAGGGTCTCCTACGAGCAGTACTTC. It is translated as CASTRDRVSYEQYF.